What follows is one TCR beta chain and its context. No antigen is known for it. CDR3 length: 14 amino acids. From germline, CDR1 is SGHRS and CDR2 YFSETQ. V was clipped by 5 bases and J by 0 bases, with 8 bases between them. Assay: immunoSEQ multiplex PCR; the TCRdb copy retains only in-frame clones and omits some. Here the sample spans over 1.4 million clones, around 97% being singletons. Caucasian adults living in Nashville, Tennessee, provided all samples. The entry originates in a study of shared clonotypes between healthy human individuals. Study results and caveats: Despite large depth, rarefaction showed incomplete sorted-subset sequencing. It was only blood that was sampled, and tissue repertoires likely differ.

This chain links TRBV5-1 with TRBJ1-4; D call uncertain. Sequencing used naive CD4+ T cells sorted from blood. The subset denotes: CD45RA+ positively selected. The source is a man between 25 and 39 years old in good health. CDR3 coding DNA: TGCGCCAGCAGTTCAGCTACAACTAATGAAAAACTGTTTTTT. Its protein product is CASSSATTNEKLFF.